Following are 12 T cell receptor beta chains from one sample sequenced in a study of T cell clonality in common variable immunodeficiency. The data were produced by immunoSEQ multiplex PCR, yet TCRdb's version contains in-frame clones alone and is incomplete. Sampling found around 39,000 clones, none seen once. The source material was peripheral blood mononuclear cells. Every receptor here comes from a person aged 18 to 75 in good health.

Many counts were recorded for this clone. The read ends 3 residues before the CDR3 terminus; that terminus is restored from the germline J gene. This chain connects TRBV19 to TRBJ1-5; TRBD1 aligns across 7 bases. The trim removed 3 bases at V and 5 bases at J, leaving 4 bases unmatched. Germline V CDR1 and CDR2: LNHDA, SQIVND (reference sequence). The length of the CDR3 is 14 residues. The sequenced part of the CDR3 DNA is TGTGCCAGTAGTATCCGACAGGGTGATCAGCCC. This gives the protein CASSIRQGDQP. The entire CDR3 is CASSIRQGDQPQHF.

Ten or more counts support this clone. The read ends 3 residues shy of where the CDR3 ends; the end is completed using the germline J gene. This chain uses TRBV20-1 with TRBJ1-3; D remains ambiguous. Trimming pared 6 bases from V and 0 bases from J, leaving 9 bases between. CDR3 length: 13 residues. Germline-derived CDR1 and CDR2 are DFQATT and SNEGSKA (reference sequence). The CDR3 sequence is CSAAAISGNTIYF. The covered CDR3 bases are TGCAGTGCGGCGGCAATCTCTGGAAACACC.

This clone has a count of ten or more. The CDR3 end lies 3 residues beyond the end of the read and is filled in from the germline J gene. The chain joins TRBV20-1 to TRBJ2-7; 9 bases are shared with TRBD2. With V trimmed by 3 bases and J by 0 bases, 3 bases remained unmatched. Per the germline V gene, CDR1 is DFQATT and CDR2 is SNEGSKA (reference sequence). CDR3 length: 14 residues. The CDR3 bases that were read are TGCAGTGCTAGTAGACTAGCGGACTCCTACGAG. Amino acids: CSASRLADSYE. The full CDR3 protein is CSASRLADSYEQYF.

This clone was observed many times. The read comes to an end 3 residues before the CDR3 does, leaving the germline J gene to fill in the end. This chain uses TRBV4-1 with TRBJ2-7; TRBD1 aligns across 9 bases. The length of the CDR3 is 17 residues. CDR1 and CDR2 from the germline V gene are MGHRA and YSYEKL. V lost 0 bases to trimming and J lost 2 bases; unmatched junction nucleotides: 8. The CDR3 is CASSQELPDRGTYEQYF. The CDR3 bases that were read are TGCGCCAGCAGCCAAGAGTTACCGGACAGGGGAACCTACGAG.

The table lists this clone with many counts. The missing CDR3 end, 3 residues past where the read stops, is filled in from the germline J gene. The V and J genes are TRBV6-2 or TRBV6-3 and TRBJ1-5; D is possibly TRBD1 (6 bases). V was clipped by 7 bases and J by 1 base, with 17 bases between them. CDR1 and CDR2 from the germline V gene are MNHEY and SVGEGT. The CDR3 totals 16 residues. CDR3: CASKDAEQGSNQPQHF. The covered CDR3 bases are TGTGCCAGCAAGGACGCTGAACAGGGAAGCAATCAGCCC.

There are many counts of this clone. Sequencing ends 3 residues short of the CDR3 end; the germline J gene provides the rest. The J gene is TRBJ2-7, the V gene TRBV19; no clear D gene. Trimming removed 5 bases from V and 2 bases from J, with 13 bases in between. Germline assignment: CDR1 LNHDA and CDR2 SQIVND (reference sequence). The CDR3 has 14 amino acids. CDR3 DNA, as far as it was read: TGTGCCAGTAGTCTCAGACTCTCGCCCTACGAG. Its protein is CASSLRLSPYE. The complete CDR3 sequence is CASSLRLSPYEQYF.

This clone appeared many times. From the germline J gene comes the end of the CDR3, since the read stops 3 residues before it. V is TRBV30 and J is TRBJ2-1; TRBD1 might be the D (7 bases). Germline loops: CDR1 GTSNPN, CDR2 SVGIG (reference sequence). V was clipped by 0 bases and J by 3 bases, with 18 bases between them. CDR3 length: 17 residues. The CDR3: CAWSVLGGTARYNEQFF. The sequenced part of the CDR3 DNA is TGTGCCTGGAGTGTTCTAGGGGGGACAGCCCGCTACAATGAG. Variable domain in full (rest from reference TRBV30 and TRBJ2-1): SQTIHQWPATLVQPVGSPLSLECTVEGTSNPNLYWYRQAAGRGLQLLFYSVGIGQISSEVPQNLSASRPQDRQFILSSKKLLLSDSGFYLCAWSVLGGTARYNEQFFGPGTRLTVL.

This clone was counted many times. The read stops 3 residues short of the end of the CDR3; the missing end is completed from the germline J gene. This chain connects TRBV14 to TRBJ1-2, with TRBD1 matching 10 bases. The germline CDR1 and CDR2 sequences are SGHDN and FVKESK. V shed 3 bases, J shed 2 bases, and the junction held 6 bases outside the gene matches. The CDR3 has 16 residues. The CDR3 sequence is CASSHWDRGQNYGYTF. CDR3 DNA, as far as it was read: TGTGCCAGCAGCCACTGGGACAGGGGTCAGAACTATGGC.

In this sample, this clone turned up many times. The read falls 3 residues short of the CDR3 end, and the missing part is taken from the germline J gene. V is TRBV20-1 and J is TRBJ2-1; 10 bases fit TRBD2. The trim removed 4 bases at V and 8 bases at J, leaving 5 bases unmatched. Germline V lookup: CDR1 DFQATT, CDR2 SNEGSKA (reference sequence). The CDR3 contains 13 residues. This CDR3 reads CSATSGSFHEQFF. Incomplete CDR3 DNA: TGCAGTGCTACTAGCGGGAGTTTTCATGAG.

This clone showed up many times. The read terminates 3 residues ahead of where the CDR3 ends, so the germline J gene completes it. The gene calls are TRBV5-5 and TRBJ2-3; 7 bases map to TRBD2. Germline CDR1 and CDR2: SGHKS and YYEKEE (reference sequence). The length of the CDR3 is 15 residues. The V segment lost 4 bases and the J segment 0 bases; nucleotides outside the gene matches: 5. CDR3 protein: CASSPGTTSTDTQYF. Partial CDR3 DNA: TGTGCCAGCAGCCCCGGGACTACCAGCACAGATACG.

This clone was counted many times. The observed sequence ends 3 residues before the CDR3 terminus, with the missing tail filled in from the germline J gene. The V gene is TRBV7-9, the J gene TRBJ2-7, with TRBD2 as a possible D gene (5 bases). The V and J ends lost 4 bases and 3 bases respectively, with 16 bases between them. The CDR3 totals 15 residues. Germline CDR1 and CDR2: SEHNR and FQNEAQ (reference sequence). CDR3 bases read: TGTGCCAGCAGCTCAAGCGACTACCCTCACTACGAG. It codes for CASSSSDYPHYE. The full CDR3 sequence reads CASSSSDYPHYEQYF.

This clone was picked up many times. The read ends 3 residues before the CDR3 terminus; that terminus is restored from the germline J gene. This sequence joins TRBV6-1 and TRBJ2-5, with a weak D call TRBD2 (7 bases). The CDR3 runs 14 residues. CDR1 is MNHNS, CDR2 SASEGT, per germline. V lost 2 bases and J 5 bases, leaving 12 bases between the germline ends. The CDR3 loop reads CASSELRGGETQYF. The CDR3 DNA, read in part, is TGTGCCAGCAGTGAACTAAGGGGGGGGGAGACC.